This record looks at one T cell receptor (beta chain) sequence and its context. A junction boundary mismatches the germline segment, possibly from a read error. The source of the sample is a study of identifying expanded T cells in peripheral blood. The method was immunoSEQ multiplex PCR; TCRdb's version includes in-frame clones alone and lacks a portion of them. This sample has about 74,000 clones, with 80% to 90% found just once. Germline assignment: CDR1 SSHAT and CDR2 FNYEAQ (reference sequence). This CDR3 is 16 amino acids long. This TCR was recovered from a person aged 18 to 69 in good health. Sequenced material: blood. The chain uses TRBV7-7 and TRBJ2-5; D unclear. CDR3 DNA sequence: TGTGCTAGCAGCCCTGACCTAGTATCCACGAGAGAGACCCAGTACTTC. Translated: CASSPDLVSTRETQYF.